The 12 T cell receptor beta chains below all came from one sample that was sequenced in a study of blood T cell repertoires in COVID-19. This table comes from immunoSEQ multiplex PCR, and its TCRdb copy is limited to in-frame clones, with some not included. The sample carries some 300,000 clones, about 90% recorded once. Sequencing was carried out using peripheral blood. The receptors derive from a woman between 40 and 50 years old with COVID-19, enrolled during active disease.

V is TRBV5-1 and J is TRBJ1-1; D may be TRBD1 (6 bases). V was cut by 4 bases and J by 1 base, with 8 bases left in between. CDR3 length equals 13 residues. Germline V gene lookup returns CDR1 SGHRS and CDR2 YFSETQ. As DNA, the CDR3 is TGCGCCAGCAGCATGACAGGGAACACTGAAGCTTTCTTT. Translation gives CASSMTGNTEAFF.

This chain connects TRBV4-1 to TRBJ2-1; 7 positions agree with TRBD2. From germline, CDR1 is MGHRA and CDR2 YSYEKL. The junction had 8 bases not matched to a gene; V was cut back by 4 bases and J by 8 bases. CDR3 length: 14 residues. Here the CDR3 DNA reads TGCGCCAGCAGCCGGACTAGTTATGGCGATGAGCAGTTCTTC. This encodes CASSRTSYGDEQFF.

V gene TRBV7-2 combines with J gene TRBJ2-3; a possible D gene is TRBD2 (5 bases). CDR1 SGHTA and CDR2 FQGNSA come from the germline V gene. Deletions cut 5 bases from V and 6 bases from J, with 18 bases between. This CDR3 comprises 15 residues. CDR3 nucleotides: TGTGCCAGCAGCCCCTGGACTCCTTTTTCGGATACGCAGTATTTT. Translating it yields CASSPWTPFSDTQYF. The whole variable domain, remainder taken from reference TRBV7-2 and TRBJ2-3, is GAGVSQSPSNKVTEKGKDVELRCDPISGHTALYWYRQSLGQGLEFLIYFQGNSAPDKSGLPSDRFSAERTGGSVSTLTIQRTQQEDSAVYLCASSPWTPFSDTQYFGPGTRLTVL.

In its sample, this clone was seen once. The CDR3 coding sequence is TGTGCCAGTAGTTTGTGGGGCCAGCCCCAGCATTTT. This encodes CASSLWGQPQHF. V is TRBV19 and J is TRBJ1-5; a possible D gene is TRBD1 (5 bases). The CDR3 runs 12 residues. Trimming cost V 5 bases and J 7 bases, with 9 bases left between them. CDR1 and CDR2 from the germline V gene are LNHDA and SQIVND (reference sequence).

The chain joins TRBV19 to TRBJ1-1, with a weak D call TRBD1 (5 bases). Germline loops: CDR1 LNHDA, CDR2 SQIVND (reference sequence). With 5 bases removed from V and 0 bases from J, the gap between germline ends came to 10 bases. This CDR3 contains 14 residues. CDR3 nucleotides: TGTGCCAGTAGTGTTACAGGCTTGAACACTGAAGCTTTCTTT. This encodes CASSVTGLNTEAFF.

The chain recombines TRBV4-3 with TRBJ1-2; a possible D gene is TRBD1 (5 bases). The CDR3 runs 17 residues. V lost 0 bases and J lost 8, with 22 bases in between. Germline loops: CDR1 LGHNA, CDR2 YSLEER. As DNA, the CDR3 is TGCGCCAGCAGCCAAGAAAGTTGGTTAGGGGATTTGGGGGGCTACACCTTC. Translated, it gives CASSQESWLGDLGGYTF.

V is TRBV7-2 and J is TRBJ1-6; D not certain. The V end lost 5 bases, the J end lost 9 bases, and 11 bases lay between the germline ends. This CDR3 region has 13 residues. The germline CDR1 and CDR2 sequences are SGHTA and FQGNSA. CDR3 coding DNA: TGTGCCAGCAGCCCCAGGCTCGGTTCACCCCTCCACTTT. It specifies CASSPRLGSPLHF.

This chain connects TRBV19 to TRBJ1-2, with TRBD1 matching 7 bases. The germline V gene encodes CDR1 LNHDA and CDR2 SQIVND (reference sequence). CDR3 length: 14 amino acids. The ends lost 7 bases at V and 6 bases at J; junction bases unmatched: 11. The CDR3 protein is CASNRDSRPDGYTF. The CDR3 coding sequence is TGTGCCAGTAATAGGGACAGCCGCCCCGATGGCTACACCTTC.

This chain uses TRBV4-3 with TRBJ2-1; TRBD2 matches at 13 bases. The CDR3 is made up of 18 amino acids. Germline V gene sequence: CDR1 LGHNA, CDR2 YSLEER. Germline trimming cut 0 bases from V and 9 bases from J; bases unmatched to any gene: 11. CDR3 DNA: TGCGCCAGCAGCCAAGACCTAACCGGACTAGCGGGAGCCGTTGAGCAGTTCTTC. Translated: CASSQDLTGLAGAVEQFF.

CDR3 sequence: CASSFIPGTEAFF. The CDR3 DNA reads as TGTGCCAGCAGTTTTATCCCGGGCACTGAAGCTTTCTTT. The rearrangement links TRBV27 to TRBJ1-1, with no clear D. Trimming cost V 3 bases and J 4 bases, with 9 bases left between them. The V gene's germline CDR1 is MNHEY and CDR2 SMNVEV (reference sequence). The CDR3 is 13 residues long.

The chain links TRBV28 to TRBJ1-5; 7 bases agree with TRBD1. Unmatched junction bases numbered 10, after V lost 5 bases and J lost 6 bases. The CDR3 loop spans 15 amino acids. Germline assignment: CDR1 MDHEN and CDR2 SYDVKM. The CDR3 DNA sequence: TGTGCCAGCAGTAAGACAGGGTCTGGGGGTCAGCCCCAGCATTTT. The encoded protein is CASSKTGSGGQPQHF.

This clone was detected only once. This chain links TRBV6-1 with TRBJ2-7, with D perhaps matching TRBD1 (5 bases). Trimming left V 2 bases short and J 0 bases short, with 17 bases between. CDR1 MNHNS and CDR2 SASEGT come from the germline V gene. This CDR3 has 17 residues. The CDR3 protein is CASSEIGSYRSSYEQYF. CDR3 DNA sequence: TGTGCCAGCAGTGAAATCGGATCCTACAGGAGCTCCTACGAGCAGTACTTC.